Following are 21 T cell receptor beta chains from one sample sequenced in a study of beta chain features in type 1 diabetes. Study results and caveats: TCRB CDR3 length was moderately but significantly reduced in all four CD4+ subsets of Type 1 diabetes patients.

Expressed TCRB transcripts were sequenced after all isolated RNA was converted to cDNA. Using immunoSEQ multiplex PCR, the repertoire was profiled, and TCRdb retains in-frame clones only, with some absent. The profile shows 300,000 or so clones, approximately 15% of them singletons. These receptors lack a known antigen. The sequencing input was naive CD4+ T cells from blood. All receptors come from a man aged 25-45 years with type 1 diabetes.

The chain couples TRBV28 to TRBJ2-1; 9 nucleotides line up with TRBD2. This CDR3 comprises 14 residues. The V and J ends lost 7 bases and 8 bases, in that order; junction bases with no gene match: 9. Germline V gene lookup returns CDR1 MDHEN and CDR2 SYDVKM. For the CDR3, the DNA is TGTGCCAGCACCTTAGCGGGAGTGGGCGATGAGCAGTTCTTC. Translating it yields CASTLAGVGDEQFF.

The table lists this clone with a few counts. The chain is built from TRBV6-6 and TRBJ2-3; D is perhaps TRBD2 (6 bases). V was cut by 8 bases and J by 2 bases, with 14 bases left in between. Germline CDR1 is MNHNY and CDR2 is SVGAGI (reference sequence). This CDR3 has 14 residues. The CDR3 nucleotides are TGTGCCAGCGGGGGACCGGGAGACACAGATACGCAGTATTTT. It is translated as CASGGPGDTDTQYF.

The sample holds a few counts of this clone. The V and J genes are TRBV6-6 and TRBJ2-7; 9 bases map to TRBD1. The CDR3 sequence is 13 residues long. Germline lookup yields CDR1 MNHNY and CDR2 SVGAGI (reference sequence). V lost 5 bases, J lost 4 bases, and 3 bases stayed unmatched. The CDR3 DNA reads TGTGCCAGCAGTCGGGACAGGGAATACGAGCAGTACTTC. Encoded protein: CASSRDREYEQYF.

The V gene is TRBV6-5, the J gene TRBJ2-1; D perhaps matches TRBD2 (5 bases). CDR3 size: 14 residues. V was pared by 6 bases and J by 2 bases, with 11 bases between. Germline V gene sequence: CDR1 MNHEY, CDR2 SVGAGI. As DNA, the CDR3 is TGTGCCAGCAGCCCCCCCGGGACCTACAATGAGCAGTTCTTC. Its protein product is CASSPPGTYNEQFF.

The V call is TRBV6-1, the J call TRBJ2-1, with 11 bases that match TRBD2. This CDR3 is built from 16 residues. With V trimmed by 2 bases and J by 7 bases, 7 bases remained unmatched. Germline V lookup: CDR1 MNHNS, CDR2 SASEGT. CDR3 coding DNA: TGTGCCAGCAGTGAAAACACCCTAGCGGGAGGTAATGAGCAGTTCTTC. Amino acid sequence: CASSENTLAGGNEQFF.

This clone has a handful of counts. The CDR3 DNA reads TGTGCCAGCAGGCCCGGACAGTATCAGCCCCAGCATTTT. Translation: CASRPGQYQPQHF. This chain links TRBV6-6 with TRBJ1-5; the D gene is possibly TRBD1 (6 bases). The germline V and J ends were trimmed by 6 bases and 5 bases, with 11 bases remaining between them. CDR3 length: 13 residues. Germline V lookup: CDR1 MNHNY, CDR2 SVGAGI (reference sequence).

The chain links TRBV28 to TRBJ2-7; 9 nucleotides line up with TRBD2. The CDR3 runs 16 residues. CDR1 is MDHEN and CDR2 is SYDVKM in the germline V gene. The V gene end was trimmed by 7 bases and the J gene end by 0 bases; junction bases not matched to a gene: 10. The CDR3 bases are TGTGCCAGCATGCCTAGCGGGAAGTCTTTCTCCTACGAGCAGTACTTC. Translating gives CASMPSGKSFSYEQYF.

This clone showed up just a few times. The CDR3 coding sequence is TGTGCCAGCAGCTTACCGTTTAAGCGGCGAAAAAACAATGAGCAGTTCTTC. This sequence encodes CASSLPFKRRKNNEQFF. V gene TRBV7-9 combines with J gene TRBJ2-1; D possibly corresponds to TRBD2 (5 bases). The germline V gene encodes CDR1 SEHNR and CDR2 FQNEAQ (reference sequence). This CDR3 contains 17 residues. V was clipped by 2 bases and J by 5 bases, with 19 bases between them.

The gene calls are TRBV4-2 and TRBJ1-1, with D unclear. CDR1 is LGHNA and CDR2 is YNFKEQ in the germline V gene. Trimming cost V 1 base and J 1 base, with 7 bases left between them. The CDR3 is 14 residues long. CDR3 in amino acids: CASSQGQRNTEAFF. DNA of the CDR3: TGTGCCAGCAGCCAAGGGCAGCGGAACACTGAAGCTTTCTTT.

V usage is TRBV6-6 and J usage is TRBJ2-7; 7 positions match TRBD1. The CDR3 length is 15 residues. The ends lost 0 bases at V and 0 bases at J; junction bases unmatched: 2. The V gene's germline CDR1 is MNHNY and CDR2 SVGAGI (reference sequence). The CDR3 here is CASSYSGQTSYEQYF. The CDR3 DNA sequence: TGTGCCAGCAGTTACTCGGGACAGACCTCCTACGAGCAGTACTTC.

The rearrangement uses TRBV30 and TRBJ1-5; weak D call: TRBD1 (5 bases). V dropped 5 bases and J dropped 0 bases, with 11 bases sitting between them. The CDR3 contains 14 residues. Germline CDR1 GTSNPN, CDR2 SVGIG (reference sequence). The CDR3 DNA is TGTGCCTGGTCCAGGGATCATAGCAATCAGCCCCAGCATTTT. Its protein product is CAWSRDHSNQPQHF. Filled out from reference TRBV30 and TRBJ1-5, the complete variable domain reads SQTIHQWPATLVQPVGSPLSLECTVEGTSNPNLYWYRQAAGRGLQLLFYSVGIGQISSEVPQNLSASRPQDRQFILSSKKLLLSDSGFYLCAWSRDHSNQPQHFGDGTRLSIL.

The rearrangement joins TRBV2 to TRBJ2-2, with TRBD1 matching 8 bases. V shed 6 bases and J 3 bases; nucleotides not matched to a gene: 3. CDR1 is SNHLY and CDR2 is FYNNEI in the germline V gene. The CDR3 has 14 amino acids. The CDR3 loop is CASRGQGYTGELFF. In nucleotides, the CDR3 is TGTGCCAGCAGAGGACAGGGTTACACCGGGGAGCTGTTTTTT.

V and J are TRBV7-9 and TRBJ1-5, with a possible D match to TRBD1 (5 bases). Trimming removed 5 bases from V and 2 bases from J, with 19 bases in between. The CDR3 loop spans 17 amino acids. CDR1 is SEHNR, CDR2 FQNEAQ, per germline (reference sequence). As DNA, the CDR3 is TGTGCCAGCAGCCTCCCCCCGGACACCCATGGCAATCAGCCCCAGCATTTT. This translates into CASSLPPDTHGNQPQHF.

The rearrangement joins TRBV7-9 to TRBJ1-1; a weak D match, TRBD1 (5 bases). The germline V gene encodes CDR1 SEHNR and CDR2 FQNEAQ (reference sequence). CDR3 length: 16 amino acids. The V end lost 5 bases, the J end lost 0 bases, and 16 bases lay between the germline ends. The CDR3 loop is CASSPWRGGVNTEAFF. DNA of the CDR3: TGTGCCAGCAGCCCGTGGAGGGGTGGGGTGAACACTGAAGCTTTCTTT.

Details on this clone: The same CDR3 can be traced to other DNA sequences in this sample. V usage is TRBV28 and J usage is TRBJ1-5; D gene unclear. The CDR3 loop spans 12 amino acids. V lost 6 bases and J 0 bases, leaving 3 bases between the germline ends. Per germline, CDR1 MDHEN and CDR2 SYDVKM. In DNA, the CDR3 is TGTGCCAGCAGGTATAGCAATCAGCCCCAGCATTTT. Translating gives CASRYSNQPQHF.

Here the CDR3 DNA reads TGTGCCAGCAGTTTAGTTCAGATTGAAGAAGCTTTCTTT. This gives the protein CASSLVQIEEAFF. This sequence joins TRBV28 and TRBJ1-1; D is ambiguous. CDR1 and CDR2 from the germline V gene are MDHEN and SYDVKM. Trimming removed 2 bases at V and 8 bases at J, with 12 bases between. The length of the CDR3 is 13 residues.

The V and J genes are TRBV7-9 and TRBJ2-7, with TRBD1 identical over 8 bases. V gave up 2 bases and J gave up 4 bases; unmatched junction bases: 7. The CDR3 runs to 15 residues. The V gene's germline CDR1 is SEHNR and CDR2 FQNEAQ (reference sequence). This chain's CDR3 is CASSLTGGKGYEQYF. The DNA for the CDR3 is TGTGCCAGCAGCTTAACAGGGGGTAAAGGGTACGAGCAGTACTTC.

V and J are TRBV6-5 and TRBJ2-3; weak D call: TRBD1 (6 bases). This CDR3 comprises 16 residues. Trimming pared 4 bases from V and 4 bases from J, leaving 18 bases between. Germline assignment: CDR1 MNHEY and CDR2 SVGAGI. CDR3: CASSFLRGSLPDTQYF. Written as DNA, the CDR3 is TGTGCCAGCAGTTTCCTCAGGGGTTCCTTGCCAGATACGCAGTATTTT.

This clone was counted only a few times. The rearrangement links TRBV5-1 to TRBJ2-3; TRBD2 aligns across 8 bases. The CDR3 is 14 residues long. Germline trimming cut 0 bases from V and 5 bases from J; bases unmatched to any gene: 2. The germline V gene encodes CDR1 SGHRS and CDR2 YFSETQ. The CDR3 loop is CASSLASGGDTQYF. For the CDR3, the DNA is TGCGCCAGCAGCTTGGCCAGCGGGGGAGATACGCAGTATTTT.

This clone was detected a few times. The rearrangement links TRBV27 to TRBJ2-7; tentatively, D is TRBD1 (6 bases). The CDR3 has 14 residues. V lost 2 bases to trimming and J lost 1 base, with 9 bases between them. The germline V gene has CDR1 MNHEY and CDR2 SMNVEV (reference sequence). In DNA form, the CDR3 reads TGTGCCAGCAGTTTACTTGGGACATCCTACGAGCAGTACTTC. Protein: CASSLLGTSYEQYF.

The rearrangement links TRBV5-1 to TRBJ2-7; 9 bases are shared with TRBD1. Trimming took 2 bases from V and 7 from J; bases not matched to a gene: 13. The CDR3 consists of 16 residues. Germline loops: CDR1 SGHRS, CDR2 YFSETQ. CDR3 DNA sequence: TGCGCCAGCAGCTTTACAGGGGGCAGTCCCACGGGGGAGCAGTACTTC. This translates into CASSFTGGSPTGEQYF.